This passage covers 10 T cell receptor beta chains from one sample sequenced in a study of technical replicates of blood from four donors. The data were produced by immunoSEQ multiplex PCR, yet TCRdb's version contains in-frame clones alone and is incomplete. The data hold more than 75,000 clones, with 85% to 95% observed a single time. Sequenced material: T cells isolated from PBMCs. All receptors come from a human donor in good health.

This sequence joins TRBV29-1 and TRBJ2-1; D may be TRBD2 (5 bases). Germline V gene lookup returns CDR1 SQVTM and CDR2 ANQGSEA. There are 13 residues in the CDR3. V lost 6 bases to trimming and J lost 0 bases, with 9 bases between them. The CDR3 spells CSVSGSSYNEQFF. The CDR3 DNA follows: TGCAGCGTCTCGGGGAGCTCCTACAATGAGCAGTTCTTC.

The J gene is TRBJ2-7, the V gene TRBV19; 8 bases agree with TRBD1. CDR1 LNHDA and CDR2 SQIVND come from the germline V gene (reference sequence). The trim removed 3 bases at V and 1 base at J, leaving 8 bases unmatched. The CDR3 totals 16 residues. The CDR3 nucleotides read TGTGCCAGTAGTATCCCCCCGGGACAGGCGTCCTACGAGCAGTACTTC. Protein sequence: CASSIPPGQASYEQYF.

The rearrangement joins TRBV19 to TRBJ2-7; 10 nucleotides agree with TRBD1. Trimming at V came to 8 bases and at J to 1 base, leaving 14 bases not matched to a gene. This CDR3 is built from 17 residues. Germline values: CDR1 LNHDA, CDR2 SQIVND (reference sequence). CDR3 bases: TGTGCCAGTGGACGGGACAGGGGTTTGAGTAATTCCTACGAGCAGTACTTC. It translates to CASGRDRGLSNSYEQYF.

This chain joins TRBV5-1 and TRBJ2-7; possible D gene TRBD2, 6 bases. This CDR3 is 12 amino acids long. Germline CDR1 reads SGHRS; CDR2 reads YFSETQ. Trimming took 4 bases from V and 9 from J, leaving 14 bases between them. The CDR3: CASSPGGRGQYF. The CDR3 DNA reads as TGCGCCAGCAGCCCCGGAGGGCGAGGGCAGTACTTC.

V is TRBV7-9 and J is TRBJ2-1, with a possible D match to TRBD2 (6 bases). Germline V lookup: CDR1 SEHNR, CDR2 FQNEAQ (reference sequence). V was pared by 3 bases and J by 0 bases, with 15 bases between. CDR3 length: 17 residues. CDR3 bases: TGTGCCAGCAGCTTTTTTGGGGCGGGGAGCTCCTACAATGAGCAGTTCTTC. Its translation is CASSFFGAGSSYNEQFF.

This clone was observed a single time. V usage is TRBV6-5 and J usage is TRBJ2-7, with 11 bases that match TRBD1. V trimming: 2 bases; J trimming: 9 bases; junction bases outside the gene matches: 3. The CDR3 length is 13 residues. Germline CDR1 is MNHEY and CDR2 is SVGAGI. The CDR3: CASSYGTGGGQYF. Written as DNA, the CDR3 is TGTGCCAGCAGTTACGGGACAGGGGGTGGGCAGTACTTC.

The chain couples TRBV28 to TRBJ2-5; D is possibly TRBD1 (5 bases). From germline, CDR1 is MDHEN and CDR2 SYDVKM. Trimming removed 2 bases from V and 7 bases from J, with 17 bases in between. This CDR3 comprises 15 residues. The CDR3 sequence: CASSLRAGIVVTQYF. CDR3 coding DNA: TGTGCCAGCAGTTTAAGGGCAGGGATCGTTGTGACCCAGTACTTC.

This chain joins TRBV2 and TRBJ1-4, with no clear D. Trimming stripped 4 bases from V and 0 bases from J, with 9 bases between. The CDR3 is 15 amino acids. Looked up from germline, CDR1 is SNHLY and CDR2 is FYNNEI. The CDR3 region is CASSAPQTTNEKLFF. The CDR3 DNA sequence: TGTGCCAGCAGTGCTCCTCAGACAACTAATGAAAAACTGTTTTTT.

The genes are TRBV28 and TRBJ2-4; no reliable D call. V lost 5 bases, J lost 0 bases, and 5 bases lay in between. The V gene's germline CDR1 is MDHEN and CDR2 SYDVKM. The CDR3 has 13 residues. CDR3 sequence (DNA): TGTGCCAGCAGTCCCGGAGCCAAAAACATTCAGTACTTC. Amino acid sequence: CASSPGAKNIQYF.

This clone was recorded only once. V usage is TRBV19 and J usage is TRBJ2-2; 15 bases map to TRBD2. With V trimmed by 1 base and J by 6 bases, 6 bases remained unmatched. This CDR3 has 18 residues. Germline CDR1 and CDR2: LNHDA and SQIVND (reference sequence). CDR3 in DNA: TGTGCCAGTAGTATAGGGGGACTAGCGGGAGGCTATCCCGGGGAGCTGTTTTTT. Translation: CASSIGGLAGGYPGELFF.